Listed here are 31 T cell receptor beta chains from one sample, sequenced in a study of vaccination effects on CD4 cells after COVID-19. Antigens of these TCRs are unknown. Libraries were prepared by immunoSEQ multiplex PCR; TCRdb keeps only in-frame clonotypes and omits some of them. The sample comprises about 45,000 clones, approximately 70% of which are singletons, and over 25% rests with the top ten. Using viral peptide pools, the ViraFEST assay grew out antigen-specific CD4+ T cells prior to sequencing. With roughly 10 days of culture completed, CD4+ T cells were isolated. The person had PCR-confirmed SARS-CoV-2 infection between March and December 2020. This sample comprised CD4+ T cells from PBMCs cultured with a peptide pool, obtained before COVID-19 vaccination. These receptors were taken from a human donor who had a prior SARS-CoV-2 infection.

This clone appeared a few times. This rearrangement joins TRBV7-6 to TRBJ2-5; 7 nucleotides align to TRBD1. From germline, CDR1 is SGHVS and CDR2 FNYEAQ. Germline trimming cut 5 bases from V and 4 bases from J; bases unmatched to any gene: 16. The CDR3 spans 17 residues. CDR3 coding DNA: TGTGCCAGCAGCCCCGCCACGGGCCCAGGGGGATTAGAGACCCAGTACTTC. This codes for CASSPATGPGGLETQYF. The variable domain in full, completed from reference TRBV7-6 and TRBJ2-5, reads GAGVSQSPRYKVTKRGQDVALRCDPISGHVSLYWYRQALGQGPEFLTYFNYEAQQDKSGLPNDRFSAERPEGSISTLTIQRTEQRDSAMYRCASSPATGPGGLETQYFGPGTRLLVL.

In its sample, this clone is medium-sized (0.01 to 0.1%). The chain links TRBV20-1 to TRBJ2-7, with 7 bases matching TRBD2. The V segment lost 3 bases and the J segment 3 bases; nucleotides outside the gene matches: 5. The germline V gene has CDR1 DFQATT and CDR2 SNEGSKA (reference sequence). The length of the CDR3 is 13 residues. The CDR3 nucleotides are TGCAGTGCTAGTTTAGGGGAGGGCTACGAGCAGTACTTC. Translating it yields CSASLGEGYEQYF.

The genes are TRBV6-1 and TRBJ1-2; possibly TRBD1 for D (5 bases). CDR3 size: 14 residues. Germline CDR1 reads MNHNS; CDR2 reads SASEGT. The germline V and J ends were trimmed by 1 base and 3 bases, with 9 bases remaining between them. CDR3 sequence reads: CASSEVGQDYGYTF. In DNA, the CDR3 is TGTGCCAGCAGTGAAGTGGGGCAAGACTATGGCTACACCTTC.

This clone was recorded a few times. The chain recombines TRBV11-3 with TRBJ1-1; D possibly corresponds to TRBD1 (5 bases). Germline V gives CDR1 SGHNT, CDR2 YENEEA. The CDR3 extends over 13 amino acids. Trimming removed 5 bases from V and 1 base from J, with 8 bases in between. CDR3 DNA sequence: TGTGCCAGCAGCCGGGGGGAGAACACTGAAGCTTTCTTT. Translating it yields CASSRGENTEAFF.

The CDR3 DNA reads TGCAGCGTTGAAGATCAAGTCAACACTGAAGCTTTCTTT. This translates into CSVEDQVNTEAFF. The chain carries TRBV29-1 and TRBJ1-1; D uncertain. There are 13 residues in the CDR3. Germline CDR1 reads SQVTM; CDR2 reads ANQGSEA. Deletions cut 0 bases from V and 2 bases from J, with 7 bases between.

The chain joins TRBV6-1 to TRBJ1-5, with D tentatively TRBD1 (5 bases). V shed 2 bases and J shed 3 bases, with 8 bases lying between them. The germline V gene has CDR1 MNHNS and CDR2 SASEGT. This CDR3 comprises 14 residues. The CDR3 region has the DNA TGTGCCAGCAGTGAACAGGGAGTCAATCAGCCCCAGCATTTT. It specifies CASSEQGVNQPQHF.

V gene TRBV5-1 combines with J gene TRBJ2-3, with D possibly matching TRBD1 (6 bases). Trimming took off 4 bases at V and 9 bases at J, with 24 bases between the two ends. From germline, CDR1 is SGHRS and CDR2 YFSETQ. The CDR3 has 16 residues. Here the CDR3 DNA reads TGCGCCAGCAGCCTAGATCCCGGGACACCCATCGAGACGCAGTATTTT. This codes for CASSLDPGTPIETQYF.

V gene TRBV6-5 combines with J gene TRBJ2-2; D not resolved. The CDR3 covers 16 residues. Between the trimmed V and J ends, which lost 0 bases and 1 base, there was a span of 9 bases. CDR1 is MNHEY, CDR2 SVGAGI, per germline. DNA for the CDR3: TGTGCCAGCAGTTACTCAGGGATGGTGAACACCGGGGAGCTGTTTTTT. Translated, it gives CASSYSGMVNTGELFF.

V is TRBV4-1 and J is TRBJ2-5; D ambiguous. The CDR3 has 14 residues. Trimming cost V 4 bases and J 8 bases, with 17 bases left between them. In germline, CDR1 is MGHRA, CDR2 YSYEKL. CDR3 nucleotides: TGCGCCAGCAGCCCCACACTTGCTCTTAGTACCCAGTACTTC. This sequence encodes CASSPTLALSTQYF.

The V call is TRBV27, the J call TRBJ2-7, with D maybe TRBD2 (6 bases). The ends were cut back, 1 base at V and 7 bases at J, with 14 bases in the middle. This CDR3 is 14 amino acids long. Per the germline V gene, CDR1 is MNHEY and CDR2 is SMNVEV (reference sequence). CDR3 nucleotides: TGTGCCAGCAGTTTATGGGGACTTGCCTTGGAGCAGTACTTC. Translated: CASSLWGLALEQYF.

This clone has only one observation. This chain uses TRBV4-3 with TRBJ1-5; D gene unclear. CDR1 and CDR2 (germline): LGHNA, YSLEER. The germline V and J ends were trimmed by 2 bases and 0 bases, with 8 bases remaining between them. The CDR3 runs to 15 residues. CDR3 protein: CASSQQSGSNQPQHF. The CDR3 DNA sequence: TGCGCCAGCAGCCAACAATCGGGTAGCAATCAGCCCCAGCATTTT.

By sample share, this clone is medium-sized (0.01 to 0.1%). CDR3 in DNA: TGTGCCAGCAGCTCCCTAGTTGGAAACACCATATATTTT. This gives the protein CASSSLVGNTIYF. The V gene is TRBV11-3, the J gene TRBJ1-3; D is ambiguous. Germline CDR1 reads SGHNT; CDR2 reads YENEEA. The CDR3 loop spans 13 amino acids. The V end lost 4 bases, the J end lost 3 bases, and 7 bases lay between the germline ends.

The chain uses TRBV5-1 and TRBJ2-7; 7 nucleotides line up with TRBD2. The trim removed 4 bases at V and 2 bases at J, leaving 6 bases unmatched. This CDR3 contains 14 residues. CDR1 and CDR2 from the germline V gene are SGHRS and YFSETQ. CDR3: CASSVTSATYEQYF. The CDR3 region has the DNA TGCGCCAGCAGCGTAACTAGCGCTACCTACGAGCAGTACTTC. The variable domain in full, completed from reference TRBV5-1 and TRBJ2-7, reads KAGVTQTPRYLIKTRGQQVTLSCSPISGHRSVSWYQQTPGQGLQFLFEYFSETQRNKGNFPGRFSGRQFSNSRSEMNVSTLELGDSALYLCASSVTSATYEQYFGPGTRLTVT.

CDR3 residues: CASGGTINYGYTF. The CDR3 nucleotides read TGTGCCAGCGGGGGGACAATTAACTATGGCTACACCTTC. The chain uses TRBV9 and TRBJ1-2; weak D call: TRBD1 (6 bases). The CDR3 spans 13 residues. From germline, CDR1 is SGDLS and CDR2 YYNGEE. With 7 bases removed from V and 1 base from J, the gap between germline ends came to 11 bases.

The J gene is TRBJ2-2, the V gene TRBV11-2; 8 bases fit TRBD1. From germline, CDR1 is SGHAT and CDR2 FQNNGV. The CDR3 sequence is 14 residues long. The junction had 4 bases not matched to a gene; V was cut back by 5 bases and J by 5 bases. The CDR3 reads CASSRTGWTGELFF. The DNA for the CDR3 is TGTGCCAGCAGCCGGACAGGGTGGACCGGGGAGCTGTTTTTT.

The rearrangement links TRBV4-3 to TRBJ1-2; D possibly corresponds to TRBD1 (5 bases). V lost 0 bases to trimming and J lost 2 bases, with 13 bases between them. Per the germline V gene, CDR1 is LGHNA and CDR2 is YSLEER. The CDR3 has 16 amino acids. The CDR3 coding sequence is TGCGCCAGCAGCCAAGATCCCATCAGGGCGAACTATGGCTACACCTTC. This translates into CASSQDPIRANYGYTF.

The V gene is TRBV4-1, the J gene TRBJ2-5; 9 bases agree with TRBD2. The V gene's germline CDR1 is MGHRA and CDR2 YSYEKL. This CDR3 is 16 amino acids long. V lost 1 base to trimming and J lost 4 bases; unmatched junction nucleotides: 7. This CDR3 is CASSQAAGGPVETQYF. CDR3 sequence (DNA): TGCGCCAGCAGCCAAGCGGCGGGGGGGCCGGTAGAGACCCAGTACTTC.

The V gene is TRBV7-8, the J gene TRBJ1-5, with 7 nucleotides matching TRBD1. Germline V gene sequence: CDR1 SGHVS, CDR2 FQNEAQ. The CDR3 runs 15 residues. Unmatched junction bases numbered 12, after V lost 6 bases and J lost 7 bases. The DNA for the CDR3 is TGTGCCAGCAGTTTGACACGGGACAGATGGCAGCCCCAGCATTTT. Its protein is CASSLTRDRWQPQHF. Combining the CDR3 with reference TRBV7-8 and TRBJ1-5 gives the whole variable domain GAGVSQSPRYKVAKRGQDVALRCDPISGHVSLFWYQQALGQGPEFLTYFQNEAQLDKSGLPSDRFFAERPEGSVSTLKIQRTQQEDSAVYLCASSLTRDRWQPQHFGDGTRLSIL.

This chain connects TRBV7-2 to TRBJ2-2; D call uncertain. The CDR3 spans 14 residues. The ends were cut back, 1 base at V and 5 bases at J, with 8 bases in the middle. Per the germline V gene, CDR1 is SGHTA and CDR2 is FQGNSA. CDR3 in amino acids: CASSLGGGTGELFF. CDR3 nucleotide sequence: TGTGCCAGCAGCTTAGGAGGTGGAACCGGGGAGCTGTTTTTT.

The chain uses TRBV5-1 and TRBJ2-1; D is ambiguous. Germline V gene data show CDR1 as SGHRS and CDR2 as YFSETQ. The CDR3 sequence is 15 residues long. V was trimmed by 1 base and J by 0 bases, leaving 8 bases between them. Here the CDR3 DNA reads TGCGCCAGCAGCTTGCCTAGGAGCTCCTACAATGAGCAGTTCTTC. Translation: CASSLPRSSYNEQFF.

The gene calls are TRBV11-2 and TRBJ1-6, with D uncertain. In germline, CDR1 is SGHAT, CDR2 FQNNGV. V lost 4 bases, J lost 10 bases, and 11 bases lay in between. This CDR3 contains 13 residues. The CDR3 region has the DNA TGTGCCAGCAGCTCCTCCCGAGAGTCACCCCTCCACTTT. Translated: CASSSSRESPLHF.

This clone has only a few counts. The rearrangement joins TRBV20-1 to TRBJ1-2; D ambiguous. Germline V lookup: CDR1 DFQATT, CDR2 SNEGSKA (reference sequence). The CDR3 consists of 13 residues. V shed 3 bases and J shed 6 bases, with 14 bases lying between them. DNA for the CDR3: TGCAGTGCTAGTGACGGTTCTTATAATGGCTACACCTTC. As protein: CSASDGSYNGYTF.

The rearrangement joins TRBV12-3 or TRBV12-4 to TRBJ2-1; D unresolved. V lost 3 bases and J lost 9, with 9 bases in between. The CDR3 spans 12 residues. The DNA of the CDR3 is TGTGCCAGCAGTTTTGTTTCGGTTGAGCAGTTCTTC. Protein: CASSFVSVEQFF.

The CDR3 bases are TGTGCTAGTGGTTTGGGATTGTGGGACCAGCCCCAGCATTTT. It encodes CASGLGLWDQPQHF. The J gene is TRBJ1-5, the V gene TRBV12-5; weak D call: TRBD1 (5 bases). Germline V gene sequence: CDR1 LGHNT, CDR2 FRNRAP. The CDR3 consists of 14 residues. Trimming cost V 1 base and J 7 bases, with 11 bases left between them.

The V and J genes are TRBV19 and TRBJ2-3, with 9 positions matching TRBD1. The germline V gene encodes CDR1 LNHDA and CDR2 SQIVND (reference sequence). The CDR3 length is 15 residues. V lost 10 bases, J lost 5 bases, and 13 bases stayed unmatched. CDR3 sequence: CATWTTGGSGDTQYF. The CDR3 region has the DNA TGTGCCACGTGGACCACAGGGGGCTCAGGAGATACGCAGTATTTT.

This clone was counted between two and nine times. CDR3 in DNA: TGTGCCACCAGTGATTCAGGGTATAATTCACCCCTCCACTTT. Its translation is CATSDSGYNSPLHF. This chain connects TRBV24-1 to TRBJ1-6, with a weak D call TRBD1 (5 bases). This CDR3 contains 14 residues. Per germline, CDR1 KGHDR and CDR2 SFDVKD. V lost 2 bases, J lost 4 bases, and 5 bases lay in between.

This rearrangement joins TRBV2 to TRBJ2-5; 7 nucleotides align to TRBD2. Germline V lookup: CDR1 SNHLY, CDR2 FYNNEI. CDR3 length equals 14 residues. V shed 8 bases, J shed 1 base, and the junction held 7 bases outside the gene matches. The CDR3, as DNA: TGTGCCAGCGTTCGGGGACTACCCCAAGAGACCCAGTACTTC. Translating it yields CASVRGLPQETQYF.

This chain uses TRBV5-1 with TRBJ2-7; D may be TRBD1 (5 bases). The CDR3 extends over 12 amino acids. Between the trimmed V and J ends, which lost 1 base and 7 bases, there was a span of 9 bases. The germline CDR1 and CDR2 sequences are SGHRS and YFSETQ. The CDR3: CASSLRQGEQYF. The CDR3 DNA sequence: TGCGCCAGCAGCTTGAGGCAGGGTGAGCAGTACTTC.

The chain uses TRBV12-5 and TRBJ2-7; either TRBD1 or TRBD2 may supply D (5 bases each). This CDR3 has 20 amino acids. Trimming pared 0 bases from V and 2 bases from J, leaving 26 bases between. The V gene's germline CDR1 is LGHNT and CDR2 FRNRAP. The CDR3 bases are TGTGCTAGTGGTTTGGTACCGGGCTTGGGGTTAGGCTTGGGGGCCTACGAGCAGTACTTC. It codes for CASGLVPGLGLGLGAYEQYF.

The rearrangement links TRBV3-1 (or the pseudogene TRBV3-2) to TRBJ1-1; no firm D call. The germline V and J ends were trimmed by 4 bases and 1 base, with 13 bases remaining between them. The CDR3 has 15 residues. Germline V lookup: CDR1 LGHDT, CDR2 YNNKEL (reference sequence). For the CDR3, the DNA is TGTGCCAGCAGCCCAGGCCGAGGGTGGAACACTGAAGCTTTCTTT. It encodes CASSPGRGWNTEAFF.

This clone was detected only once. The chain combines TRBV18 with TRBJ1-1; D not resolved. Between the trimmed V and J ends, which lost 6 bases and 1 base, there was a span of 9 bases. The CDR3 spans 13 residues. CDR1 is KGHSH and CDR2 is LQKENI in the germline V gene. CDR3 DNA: TGTGCCAGCTCCCCTACAAGGAACACTGAAGCTTTCTTT. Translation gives CASSPTRNTEAFF.